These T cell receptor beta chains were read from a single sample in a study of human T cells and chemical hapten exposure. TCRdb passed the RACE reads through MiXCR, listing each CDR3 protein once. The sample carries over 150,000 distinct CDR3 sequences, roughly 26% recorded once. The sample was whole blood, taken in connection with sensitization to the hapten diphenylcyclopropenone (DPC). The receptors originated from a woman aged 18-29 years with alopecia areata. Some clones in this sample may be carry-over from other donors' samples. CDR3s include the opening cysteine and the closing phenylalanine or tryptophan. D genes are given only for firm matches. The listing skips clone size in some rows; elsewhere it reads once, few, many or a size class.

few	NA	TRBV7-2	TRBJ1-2	CASSLSQIEGYTF	TGTGCCAGCAGCTTAAGTCAAATTGAGGGCTACACCTTC
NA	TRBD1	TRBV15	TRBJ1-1	CATSSGGTGNTEAFF	TGTGCCACCTCTTCTGGGGGGACAGGCAACACTGAAGCTTTCTTT
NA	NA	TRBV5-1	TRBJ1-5	CASSLGQSNQPQHF	TGCGCCAGCAGCTTGGGGCAGAGCAATCAGCCCCAGCATTTT
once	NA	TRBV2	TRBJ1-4	CASSEDATTNEKLFF	TGTGCCAGCAGTGAAGACGCCACAACTAATGAAAAACTGTTTTTT
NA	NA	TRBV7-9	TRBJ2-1	CASSPERSPYNEQFF	TGTGCCAGCAGCCCGGAGCGGAGCCCCTACAATGAGCAGTTCTTC
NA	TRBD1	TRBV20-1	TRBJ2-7	CSARTGIYEQYF	TGCAGTGCAAGGACAGGGATCTACGAGCAGTACTTC
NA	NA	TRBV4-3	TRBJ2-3	CASSQELLRPTDTQYF	TGCGCCAGCAGCCAAGAGCTACTACGGCCCACAGATACGCAGTATTTT
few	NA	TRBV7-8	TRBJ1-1	CASSLRTGNTEAFF	TGTGCCAGCAGCTTACGCACGGGGAACACTGAAGCTTTCTTT
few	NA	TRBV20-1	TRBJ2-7	CSGGRRAYEQYF	TGCAGTGGGGGGCGGCGGGCGTACGAGCAGTACTTC
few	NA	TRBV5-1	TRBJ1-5	CASTIRGNQPQHF	TGCGCCAGCACCATCCGGGGCAATCAGCCCCAGCATTTT
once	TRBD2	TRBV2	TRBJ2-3	CASTRRAGVTDTQYF	TGTGCCAGCACTCGAAGGGCGGGGGTCACAGATACGCAGTATTTT
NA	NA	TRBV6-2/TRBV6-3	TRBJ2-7	CASRTPRLGAYEQYF	TGTGCCAGCAGAACCCCGAGACTAGGGGCCTACGAGCAGTACTTC
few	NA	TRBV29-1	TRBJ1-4	CSGMVGELFF	TGCAGCGGGATGGTGGGGGAACTGTTTTTT
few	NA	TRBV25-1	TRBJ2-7	CASRLSPSYEQYF	TGTGCCAGCAGGCTTTCACCCTCCTACGAGCAGTACTTC
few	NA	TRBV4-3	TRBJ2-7	CASSQAPGSSYEQYF	TGCGCCAGCAGCCAAGCTCCCGGGAGCTCCTACGAGCAGTACTTC
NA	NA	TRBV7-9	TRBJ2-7	CASSPPGVPNYEQYF	TGTGCCAGCAGCCCTCCCGGGGTTCCCAACTACGAGCAGTACTTC
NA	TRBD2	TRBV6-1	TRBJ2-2	CASSVAGGNTGELFF	TGTGCCAGCAGTGTAGCGGGGGGGAACACCGGGGAGCTGTTTTTT
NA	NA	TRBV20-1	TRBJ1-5	CSAKGLRQYYQPQHF	TGCAGTGCCAAGGGACTTAGACAGTATTATCAGCCCCAGCATTTT
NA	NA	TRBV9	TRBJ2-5	CASSVGVEETQYF	TGTGCCAGCAGCGTAGGGGTGGAAGAGACCCAGTACTTC
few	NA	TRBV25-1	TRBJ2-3	CASSARWGTGTDTQYF	TGTGCCAGCAGCGCTAGATGGGGCACGGGCACAGATACGCAGTATTTT
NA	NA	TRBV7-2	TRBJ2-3	CASSLGNWGDGTQYF	TGTGCCAGCAGCTTAGGAAACTGGGGGGATGGTACGCAGTATTTT
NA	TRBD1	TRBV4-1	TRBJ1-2	CASSQEDTGAGGYTF	TGCGCCAGCAGCCAAGAAGATACAGGGGCGGGTGGCTACACCTTC
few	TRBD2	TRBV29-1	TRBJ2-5	CLASGTASETQYF	TGCTTGGCTAGCGGGACTGCCAGTGAGACCCAGTACTTC
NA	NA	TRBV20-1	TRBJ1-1	CSGWWNTEAFF	TGCAGTGGATGGTGGAACACTGAAGCTTTCTTT
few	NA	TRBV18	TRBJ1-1	CASSPLKGERGTEAFF	TGTGCCAGCTCACCACTGAAGGGGGAGAGAGGCACTGAAGCTTTCTTT
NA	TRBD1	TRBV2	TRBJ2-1	CASRPPGQDRNEQFF	TGTGCCAGCAGGCCCCCGGGACAGGACCGCAATGAGCAGTTCTTC
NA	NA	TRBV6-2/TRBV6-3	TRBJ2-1	CASSQGSGNEQFF	TGTGCCAGCAGTCAAGGAAGTGGCAATGAGCAGTTCTTC
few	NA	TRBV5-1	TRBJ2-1	CASKGTRGTYNEQFF	TGCGCCAGCAAGGGAACAAGGGGGACCTACAATGAGCAGTTCTTC
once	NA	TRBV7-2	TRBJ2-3	CASSLGVLSTDTQYF	TGTGCCAGCAGCTTAGGCGTACTAAGCACAGATACGCAGTATTTT
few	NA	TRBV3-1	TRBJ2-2	CASSQGWGLNTGELFF	TGTGCCAGCAGCCAAGGCTGGGGGCTGAACACCGGGGAGCTGTTTTTT
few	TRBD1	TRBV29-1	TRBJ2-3	CSVPTGGRQYF	TGCAGCGTTCCGACAGGGGGCAGGCAGTATTTT
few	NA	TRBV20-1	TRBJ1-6	CSATRTVSGSPLHF	TGCAGTGCTACCCGGACAGTTTCGGGTTCACCCCTCCACTTT
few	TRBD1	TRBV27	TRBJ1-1	CASRGTANFMNTEAFF	TGTGCCAGCAGGGGGACAGCAAATTTCATGAACACTGAAGCTTTCTTT
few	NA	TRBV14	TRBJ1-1	CASQDGAHTEAFF	TGTGCCAGCCAGGACGGCGCCCACACTGAAGCTTTCTTT
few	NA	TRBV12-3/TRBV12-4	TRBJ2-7	CASSSNRVYEQYF	TGTGCCAGCAGTTCTAACCGGGTTTACGAGCAGTACTTC
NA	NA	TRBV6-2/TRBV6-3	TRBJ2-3	CASSLYRGPGHF	TGTGCCAGCAGTTTATACCGGGGCCCCGGGCATTTT
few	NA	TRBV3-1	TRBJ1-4	CASSQAEWTELFF	TGTGCCAGCAGCCAAGCGGAGTGGACGGAACTGTTTTTT
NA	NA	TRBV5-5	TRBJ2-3	CASSSVRGLMAGDTQYF	TGTGCCAGCAGCTCCGTTCGGGGGCTCATGGCGGGAGATACGCAGTATTTT